Following are 4 T cell receptor beta chains from one sample sequenced in a study of shared clonotypes between healthy human individuals. As defined, naive CD8 cells were CD45RO-negative and positively selected for CCR7, with terminally differentiated effector memory CD45RA+ cells excluded. Here immunoSEQ multiplex PCR was the method, and the copy in TCRdb shows in-frame clones only, minus some. The sample holds 550,000 to 750,000 clones, about 91% seen once. The source material was naive CD8+ T cells sorted from blood. Every receptor here comes from a man aged 25 to 45 in good health.

The gene calls are TRBV4-3 and TRBJ2-7; weak D call: TRBD2 (5 bases). The CDR3 extends over 13 amino acids. V was trimmed by 1 base and J by 4 bases, leaving 8 bases between them. The germline CDR1 and CDR2 sequences are LGHNA and YSLEER. This chain's CDR3 is CASSQGPGYEQYF. For the CDR3, the DNA is TGCGCCAGCAGCCAAGGGCCGGGGTACGAGCAGTACTTC.

The V gene is TRBV27, the J gene TRBJ2-1; weak D call: TRBD1 (6 bases). The CDR3 extends over 14 amino acids. Per germline, CDR1 MNHEY and CDR2 SMNVEV (reference sequence). V gave up 6 bases and J gave up 7 bases, with 16 bases separating them. The CDR3: CASSPSQQGNEQFF. The CDR3 bases are TGTGCCAGCAGCCCCTCCCAACAGGGAAATGAGCAGTTCTTC.

This chain joins TRBV11-2 and TRBJ2-7, with 7 positions matching TRBD1. V gave up 5 bases and J gave up 2 bases; unmatched junction bases: 15. CDR3 length equals 17 residues. Germline V gene sequence: CDR1 SGHAT, CDR2 FQNNGV. As DNA, the CDR3 is TGTGCCAGCAGCGAACCTACAGGGGCCGGAGACCCCTACGAGCAGTACTTC. Translating gives CASSEPTGAGDPYEQYF.

The rearrangement uses TRBV11-2 and TRBJ2-1; TRBD2 agrees at 13 bases. The J segment lost 8 bases and the V segment lost 1 base, leaving 11 bases of the junction unmatched. The germline V gene has CDR1 SGHAT and CDR2 FQNNGV. This CDR3 has 18 amino acids. Written as DNA, the CDR3 is TGTGCCAGCAGCTTAGGTAAAGGCGGACTAGCGGGAGACTATGAGCAGTTCTTC. Translation: CASSLGKGGLAGDYEQFF.